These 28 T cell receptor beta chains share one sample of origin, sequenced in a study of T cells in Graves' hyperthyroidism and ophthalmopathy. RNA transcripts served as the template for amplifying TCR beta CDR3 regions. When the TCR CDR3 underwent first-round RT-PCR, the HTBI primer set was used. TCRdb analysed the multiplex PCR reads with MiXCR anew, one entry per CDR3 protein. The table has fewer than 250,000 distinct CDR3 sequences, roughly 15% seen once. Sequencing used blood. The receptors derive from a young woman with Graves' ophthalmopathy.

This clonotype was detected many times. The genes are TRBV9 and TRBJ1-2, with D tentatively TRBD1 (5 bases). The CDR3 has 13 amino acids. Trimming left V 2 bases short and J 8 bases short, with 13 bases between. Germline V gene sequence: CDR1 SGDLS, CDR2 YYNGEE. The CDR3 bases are TGTGCCAGCAGCGTCTTAGGGGACGGCGGCTACACCTTC. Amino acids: CASSVLGDGGYTF.

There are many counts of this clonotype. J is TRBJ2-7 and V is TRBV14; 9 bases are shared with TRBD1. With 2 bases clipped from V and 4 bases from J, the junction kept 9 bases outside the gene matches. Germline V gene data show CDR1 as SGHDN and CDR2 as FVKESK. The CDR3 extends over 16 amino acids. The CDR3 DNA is TGTGCCAGCAGCCAACAGACCGGGACAGGGACTTACGAGCAGTACTTC. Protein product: CASSQQTGTGTYEQYF.

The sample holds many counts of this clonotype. The CDR3 sequence is CATSPGAGSLHF. The CDR3 DNA reads TGTGCCACCAGCCCAGGCGCGGGATCCCTCCACTTT. V gene TRBV15 combines with J gene TRBJ1-6; D gene ambiguous. V shed 5 bases and J shed 14 bases, with 13 bases lying between them. The V gene's germline CDR1 is LNHNV and CDR2 YYDKDF (reference sequence). The length of the CDR3 is 12 residues.

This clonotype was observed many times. The CDR3 DNA is TGTGCCAGCAGACTTCACCCTTGGGACAGGGTATACAATGAGCAGTTCTTC. Amino acids: CASRLHPWDRVYNEQFF. The J gene is TRBJ2-1, the V gene TRBV3-2; no DNA check was done on the table's D call, TRBD1. TRBV3-2 is a pseudogene locus. The CDR3 covers 17 residues.

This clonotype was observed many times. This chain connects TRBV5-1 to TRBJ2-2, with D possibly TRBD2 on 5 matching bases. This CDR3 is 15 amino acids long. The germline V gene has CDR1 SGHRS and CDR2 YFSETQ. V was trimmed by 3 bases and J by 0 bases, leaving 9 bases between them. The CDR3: CASSSGLANTGELFF. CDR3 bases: TGCGCCAGCAGCTCAGGACTCGCGAACACCGGGGAGCTGTTTTTT.

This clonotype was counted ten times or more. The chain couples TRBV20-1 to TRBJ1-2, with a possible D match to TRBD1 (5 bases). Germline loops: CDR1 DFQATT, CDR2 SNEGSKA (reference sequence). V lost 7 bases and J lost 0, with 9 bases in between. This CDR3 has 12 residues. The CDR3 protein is CSGGRPNYGYTF. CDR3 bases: TGCAGTGGGGGCAGGCCTAACTATGGCTACACCTTC.

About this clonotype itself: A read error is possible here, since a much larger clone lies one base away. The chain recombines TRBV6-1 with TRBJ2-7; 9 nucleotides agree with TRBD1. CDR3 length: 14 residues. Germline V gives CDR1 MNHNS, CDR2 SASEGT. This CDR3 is CAGSAGTGTHEQYF. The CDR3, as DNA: TGTGCCGGCAGCGCCGGGACAGGGACCCACGAGCAGTACTTC.

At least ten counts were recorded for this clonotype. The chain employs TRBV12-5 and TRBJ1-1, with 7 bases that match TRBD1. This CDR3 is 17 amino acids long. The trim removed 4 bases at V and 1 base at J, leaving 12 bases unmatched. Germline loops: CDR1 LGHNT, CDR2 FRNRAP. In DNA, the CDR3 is TGTGCTAGTGGTTCTGAACCAGTGACAGGGCAGAACACTGAAGCTTTCTTT. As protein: CASGSEPVTGQNTEAFF.

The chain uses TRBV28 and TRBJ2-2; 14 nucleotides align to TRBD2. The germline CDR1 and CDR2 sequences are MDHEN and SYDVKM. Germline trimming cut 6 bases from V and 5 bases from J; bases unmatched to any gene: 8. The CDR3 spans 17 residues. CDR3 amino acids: CASRPGLAGGRTGELFF. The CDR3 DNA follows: TGTGCCAGCAGACCCGGACTAGCGGGGGGTCGGACCGGGGAGCTGTTTTTT.

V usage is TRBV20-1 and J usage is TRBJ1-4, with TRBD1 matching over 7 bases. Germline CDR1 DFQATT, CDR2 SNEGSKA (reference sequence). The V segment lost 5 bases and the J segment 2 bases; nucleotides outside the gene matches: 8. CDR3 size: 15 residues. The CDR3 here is CSAARQGYTNEKLFF. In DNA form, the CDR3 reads TGCAGTGCTGCCCGACAGGGTTATACTAATGAAAAACTGTTTTTT.

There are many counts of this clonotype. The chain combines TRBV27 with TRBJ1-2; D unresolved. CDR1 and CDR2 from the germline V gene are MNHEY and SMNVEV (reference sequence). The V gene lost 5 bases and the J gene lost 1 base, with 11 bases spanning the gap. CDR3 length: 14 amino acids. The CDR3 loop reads CASSQVPYNYGYTF. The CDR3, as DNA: TGTGCCAGCAGTCAAGTACCATATAACTATGGCTACACCTTC.

The CDR3 here is CASSQLTGSTDTQYF. CDR3 DNA: TGTGCCAGCAGCCAACTGACAGGGAGTACAGATACGCAGTATTTT. The chain carries TRBV3-1 and TRBJ2-3, with 7 bases matching TRBD1. In germline, CDR1 is LGHDT, CDR2 YNNKEL (reference sequence). V lost 2 bases and J lost 3; bases outside the gene matches: 5. CDR3 size: 15 residues.

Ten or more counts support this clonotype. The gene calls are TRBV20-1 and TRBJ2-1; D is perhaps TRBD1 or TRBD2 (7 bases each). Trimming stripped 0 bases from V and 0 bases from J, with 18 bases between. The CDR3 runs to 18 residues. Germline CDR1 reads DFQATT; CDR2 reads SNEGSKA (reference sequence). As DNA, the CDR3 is TGCAGTGCTAGAGATTTTGGGGCAGGGGGGGACTCCTACAATGAGCAGTTCTTC. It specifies CSARDFGAGGDSYNEQFF.

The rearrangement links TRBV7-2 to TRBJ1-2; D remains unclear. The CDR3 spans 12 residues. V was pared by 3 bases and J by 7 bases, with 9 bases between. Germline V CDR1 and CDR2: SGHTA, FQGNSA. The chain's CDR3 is CASSLGSSGYTF. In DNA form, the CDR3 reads TGTGCCAGCAGCTTGGGGTCTAGTGGCTACACCTTC.

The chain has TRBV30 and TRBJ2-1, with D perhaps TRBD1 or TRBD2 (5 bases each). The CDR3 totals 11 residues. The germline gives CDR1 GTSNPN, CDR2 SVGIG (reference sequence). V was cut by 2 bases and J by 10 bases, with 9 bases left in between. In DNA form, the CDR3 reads TGTGCCTGGAGTCCCCGGGGCGAGCAGTTCTTC. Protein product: CAWSPRGEQFF.

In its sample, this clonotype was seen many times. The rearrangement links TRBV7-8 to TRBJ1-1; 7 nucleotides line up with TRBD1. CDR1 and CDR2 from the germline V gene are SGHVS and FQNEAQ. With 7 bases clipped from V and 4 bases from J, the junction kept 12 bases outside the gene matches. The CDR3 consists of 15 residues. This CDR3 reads CASTIGGSMGTEAFF. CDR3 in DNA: TGTGCCAGCACCATAGGGGGCAGTATGGGCACTGAAGCTTTCTTT.

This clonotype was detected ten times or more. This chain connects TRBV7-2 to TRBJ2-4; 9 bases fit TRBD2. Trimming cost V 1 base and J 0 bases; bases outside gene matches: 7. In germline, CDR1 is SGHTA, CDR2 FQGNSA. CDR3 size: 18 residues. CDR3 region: CASSLVPRSGRAKNIQYF. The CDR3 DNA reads TGTGCCAGCAGCTTAGTGCCCCGTAGCGGGAGAGCCAAAAACATTCAGTACTTC. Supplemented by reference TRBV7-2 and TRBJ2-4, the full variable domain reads GAGVSQSPSNKVTEKGKDVELRCDPISGHTALYWYRQSLGQGLEFLIYFQGNSAPDKSGLPSDRFSAERTGGSVSTLTIQRTQQEDSAVYLCASSLVPRSGRAKNIQYFGAGTRLSVL.

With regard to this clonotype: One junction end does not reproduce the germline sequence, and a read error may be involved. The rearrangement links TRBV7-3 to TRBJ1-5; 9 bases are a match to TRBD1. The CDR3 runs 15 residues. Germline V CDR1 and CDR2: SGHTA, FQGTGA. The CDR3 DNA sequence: TGTACCAGCAGCCCTGGACAGGGGATGAGGCAGCCCCAGCATTTT. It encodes CTSSPGQGMRQPQHF.

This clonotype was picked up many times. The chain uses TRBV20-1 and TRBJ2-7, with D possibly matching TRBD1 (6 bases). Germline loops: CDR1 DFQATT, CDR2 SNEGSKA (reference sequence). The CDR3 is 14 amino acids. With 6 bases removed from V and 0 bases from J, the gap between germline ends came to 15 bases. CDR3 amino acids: CSAEGDPSSYEQYF. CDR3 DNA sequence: TGCAGTGCAGAGGGGGATCCAAGCTCCTACGAGCAGTACTTC.

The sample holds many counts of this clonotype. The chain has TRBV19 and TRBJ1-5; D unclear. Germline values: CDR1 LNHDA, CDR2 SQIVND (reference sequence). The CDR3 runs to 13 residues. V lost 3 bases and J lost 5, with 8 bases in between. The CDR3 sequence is CASSILRDQPQHF. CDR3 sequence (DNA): TGTGCCAGTAGTATTTTGAGAGATCAGCCCCAGCATTTT.

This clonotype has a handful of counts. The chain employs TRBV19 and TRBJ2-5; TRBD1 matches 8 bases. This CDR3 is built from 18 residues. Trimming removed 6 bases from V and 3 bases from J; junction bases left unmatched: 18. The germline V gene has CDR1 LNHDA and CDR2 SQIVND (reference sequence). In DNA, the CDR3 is TGTGCCAGTAGCAACAGGGGGTCGGGTTCTCAGCTAAAAGAGACCCAGTACTTC. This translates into CASSNRGSGSQLKETQYF.

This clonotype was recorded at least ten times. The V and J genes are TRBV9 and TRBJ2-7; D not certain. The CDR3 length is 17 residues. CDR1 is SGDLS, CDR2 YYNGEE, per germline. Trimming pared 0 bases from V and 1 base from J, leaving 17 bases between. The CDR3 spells CASSVGSDLLVSYEQYF. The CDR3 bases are TGTGCCAGCAGCGTAGGGTCGGACCTCTTGGTGTCCTACGAGCAGTACTTC.

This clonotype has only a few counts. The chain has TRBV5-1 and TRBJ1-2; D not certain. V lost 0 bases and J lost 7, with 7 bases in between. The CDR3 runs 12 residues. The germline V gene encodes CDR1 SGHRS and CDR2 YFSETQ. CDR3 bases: TGCGCCAGCAGCTTGGACTTCTTTGGCTACACCTTC. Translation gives CASSLDFFGYTF.

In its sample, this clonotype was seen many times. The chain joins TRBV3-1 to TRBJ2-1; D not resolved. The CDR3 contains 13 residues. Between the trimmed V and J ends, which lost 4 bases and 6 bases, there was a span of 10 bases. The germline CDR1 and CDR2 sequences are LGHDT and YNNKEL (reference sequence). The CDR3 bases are TGTGCCAGCAGCCGAGCAGTACTCAATGAGCAGTTCTTC. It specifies CASSRAVLNEQFF.

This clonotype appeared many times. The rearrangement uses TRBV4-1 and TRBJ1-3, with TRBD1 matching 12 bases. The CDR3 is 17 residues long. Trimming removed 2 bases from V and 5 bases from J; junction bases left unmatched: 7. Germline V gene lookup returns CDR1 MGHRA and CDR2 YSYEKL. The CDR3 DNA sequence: TGCGCCAGCAGCCAACTGTCCGGGACAGGGGGCAGAAACACCATATATTTT. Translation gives CASSQLSGTGGRNTIYF.

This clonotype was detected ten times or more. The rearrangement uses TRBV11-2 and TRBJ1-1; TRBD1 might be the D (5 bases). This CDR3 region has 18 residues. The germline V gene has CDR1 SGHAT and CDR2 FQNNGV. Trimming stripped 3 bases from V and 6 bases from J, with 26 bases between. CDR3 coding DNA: TGTGCCAGCAGCTTGGGCGGGGCCGGCGGTCGACTGGTCGCTGAAGCTTTCTTT. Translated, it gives CASSLGGAGGRLVAEAFF. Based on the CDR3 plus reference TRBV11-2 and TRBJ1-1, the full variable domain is EAGVAQSPRYKIIEKRQSVAFWCNPISGHATLYWYQQILGQGPKLLIQFQNNGVVDDSQLPKDRFSAERLKGVDSTLKIQPAKLEDSAVYLCASSLGGAGGRLVAEAFFGQGTRLTVV.

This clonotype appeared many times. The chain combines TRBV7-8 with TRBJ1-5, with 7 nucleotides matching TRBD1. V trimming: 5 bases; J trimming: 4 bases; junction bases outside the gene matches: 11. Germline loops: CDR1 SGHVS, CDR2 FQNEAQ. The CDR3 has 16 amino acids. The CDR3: CASSLQGVWSNQPQHF. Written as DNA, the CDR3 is TGTGCCAGCAGCCTCCAGGGGGTTTGGAGTAATCAGCCCCAGCATTTT.

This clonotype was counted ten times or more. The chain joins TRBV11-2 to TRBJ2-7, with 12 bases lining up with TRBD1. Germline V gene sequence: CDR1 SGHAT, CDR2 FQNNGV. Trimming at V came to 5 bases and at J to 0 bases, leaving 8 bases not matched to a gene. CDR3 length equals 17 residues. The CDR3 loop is CASSRGTGGADSYEQYF. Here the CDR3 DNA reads TGTGCCAGCAGCCGCGGGACAGGGGGCGCGGACTCCTACGAGCAGTACTTC.